This TCR beta chain was identified in a study of blood T cell repertoires in COVID-19. V was clipped by 6 bases and J by 6 bases; unmatched bases: 6. Germline V lookup: CDR1 MNHEY, CDR2 SMNVEV (reference sequence). The CDR3 is made up of 14 amino acids. TCRdb keeps only in-frame clones here, not all; method: immunoSEQ multiplex PCR. The table includes a few hundred thousand clones, roughly 87% detected once. This chain connects TRBV27 to TRBJ1-4; 8 nucleotides match TRBD1. Sequenced sample: PBMCs or T cells enriched from blood (not recorded which). The TCR sequence derives from a woman aged 25 to 39 who had recovered from COVID-19. The CDR3 here is CASRIQGGDEKLFF. The DNA of the CDR3 is TGTGCCAGCAGGATACAGGGGGGGGATGAAAAACTGTTTTTT.